The rows below give T cell receptor beta chains drawn from one sample of a study of cytomegalovirus exposure and HLA in healthy donors. Some clones are missing from TCRdb's copy, which holds only in-frame ones; the method was immunoSEQ multiplex PCR. In the table there are 160,000 or so clones, over 70% of which are singletons. Material: PBMCs. The receptors originated from a woman aged 18-29 years in good health and CMV-seronegative. Each CDR3 is given without its conserved first and last residue.

V gene	J gene	CDR3 protein
TRBV2	TRBJ1-2	ASSVGAWGTYGYT
TRBV5-5	TRBJ1-5	ASSLLQGNQPQH
TRBV6-1	TRBJ1-5	ASSPTPGQPQH
TRBV5-6	TRBJ2-3	ASSSNTDTQY
TRBV7-5	TRBJ1-1	VRSLYRVRQNTEAF
TRBV2	TRBJ1-1	ASSESRGGEAF
TRBV28	TRBJ1-2	ASSLSGGGVYGYT
TRBV4-1	TRBJ2-7	ASSPREARTYEQY
TRBV6-5	TRBJ1-5	ASSSRVDQPQH
TRBV5-5	TRBJ1-1	ASSHEPGDTEAF
TRBV18	TRBJ2-1	ASSPGNRGSSYNEQF